The present TCR beta chain was sequenced within a study of T-cell reconstitution after alpha-beta-depleted transplantation in children. This clonotype has at least ten counts. Unique molecular identifiers featured in how the TCRbeta library was prepared. TCRdb used MiXCR to reprocess the PCR reads, holding one entry per CDR3 protein. The sample has roughly 500,000 distinct CDR3 sequences; under 15% are singletons. V lost 6 bases to trimming and J lost 3 bases, with 12 bases between them. The germline CDR1 and CDR2 sequences are SQVTM and ANQGSEA. CDR3 length: 12 residues. V gene TRBV29-1 combines with J gene TRBJ2-7; D call uncertain. The TCR sequence derives from a human donor who donated a stem cell graft to a child with combined immunodeficiency. The input for sequencing was PBMCs from the stem cell graft donor, taken from the stem cell graft. The DNA for the CDR3 is TGCAGCGTGGGAAATGGGGACTACGAGCAGTACTTC. It encodes CSVGNGDYEQYF.